One and the same sample provided the 8 T cell receptor beta chains below, sequenced in a study of technical replicates of blood from a handful of donors. Profiled with immunoSEQ multiplex PCR; TCRdb holds only in-frame clones, not every one. Counted here are about 100,000 clones, about 95% occurring once; the ten biggest clones make up 0.34%. Sequenced material: T cells isolated from PBMCs. These receptors were taken from a human donor in good health.

The V call is TRBV19, the J call TRBJ1-6; possibly TRBD1 for D (6 bases). V shed 5 bases and J shed 11 bases, with 19 bases lying between them. The CDR3 consists of 15 residues. Per the germline V gene, CDR1 is LNHDA and CDR2 is SQIVND (reference sequence). The CDR3 is CASSSATGTLTPLHF. In DNA, the CDR3 is TGTGCCAGTAGTTCAGCGACCGGGACATTGACACCCCTCCACTTT.

The genes are TRBV5-4 and TRBJ2-1; 10 bases are shared with TRBD2. Germline V gives CDR1 SGHNT, CDR2 YYREEE (reference sequence). Unmatched junction bases numbered 15, after V lost 4 bases and J lost 8 bases. CDR3 length equals 17 residues. CDR3 DNA: TGTGCCAGCAGCGGACTATCTAGCGGGAGCGTATGGGATGAGCAGTTCTTC. Translating it yields CASSGLSSGSVWDEQFF.

V gene TRBV7-9 combines with J gene TRBJ2-2; D gene ambiguous. Between the trimmed V and J ends, which lost 0 bases and 8 bases, there was a span of 19 bases. Looked up from germline, CDR1 is SEHNR and CDR2 is FQNEAQ (reference sequence). The CDR3 covers 17 residues. The CDR3 DNA sequence: TGTGCCAGCAGCTTAGCAGTCGGTTCTGGCAACTATGGGGAGCTGTTTTTT. It encodes CASSLAVGSGNYGELFF.

The genes are TRBV2 and TRBJ2-5; D ambiguous. Germline assignment: CDR1 SNHLY and CDR2 FYNNEI. V was trimmed by 6 bases and J by 11 bases, leaving 22 bases between them. CDR3 length: 14 amino acids. In DNA, the CDR3 is TGTGCCAGCAGGCCCTTTGGTTTCCTAGTAGAGCAGTACTTC. It translates to CASRPFGFLVEQYF.

The chain joins TRBV19 to TRBJ1-2; D might be TRBD1 (5 bases). This CDR3 is 13 amino acids long. Germline V gene data show CDR1 as LNHDA and CDR2 as SQIVND (reference sequence). The germline V and J ends were trimmed by 3 bases and 1 base, with 6 bases remaining between them. The CDR3 region has the DNA TGTGCCAGTAGTATGACAGTTAACTATGGCTACACCTTC. Protein product: CASSMTVNYGYTF. Full variable domain (missing parts from reference TRBV19 and TRBJ1-2): DGGITQSPKYLFRKEGQNVTLSCEQNLNHDAMYWYRQDPGQGLRLIYYSQIVNDFQKGDIAEGYSVSREKKESFPLTVTSAQKNPTAFYLCASSMTVNYGYTFGSGTRLTVV.

CDR3 protein: CASSSGQNEQFF. The CDR3, as DNA: TGTGCCAGCAGCTCAGGACAGAATGAGCAGTTCTTC. This rearrangement joins TRBV7-3 to TRBJ2-1, with D perhaps matching TRBD1 (6 bases). In germline, CDR1 is SGHTA, CDR2 FQGTGA. There are 12 residues in the CDR3. V was clipped by 4 bases and J by 7 bases, with 8 bases between them. Combining the CDR3 with reference TRBV7-3 and TRBJ2-1 gives the whole variable domain GAGVSQTPSNKVTEKGKYVELRCDPISGHTALYWYRQSLGQGPEFLIYFQGTGAADDSGLPNDRFFAVRPEGSVSTLKIQRTERGDSAVYLCASSSGQNEQFFGPGTRLTVL.

The chain carries TRBV18 and TRBJ2-3; D is perhaps TRBD1 (5 bases). The CDR3 has 15 residues. Trimming took 2 bases from V and 0 from J, leaving 9 bases between them. The germline gives CDR1 KGHSH, CDR2 LQKENI. The CDR3 here is CASSPGWTSTDTQYF. CDR3 nucleotide sequence: TGTGCCAGCTCACCAGGTTGGACAAGCACAGATACGCAGTATTTT.

V and J are TRBV29-1 and TRBJ2-1; D ambiguous. Germline CDR1 and CDR2: SQVTM and ANQGSEA. The CDR3 is 11 amino acids. V gave up 8 bases and J gave up 4 bases, with 9 bases separating them. The DNA for the CDR3 is TGCAGCCTAAGTGCGTACAATGAGCAGTTCTTC. Encoded protein: CSLSAYNEQFF.